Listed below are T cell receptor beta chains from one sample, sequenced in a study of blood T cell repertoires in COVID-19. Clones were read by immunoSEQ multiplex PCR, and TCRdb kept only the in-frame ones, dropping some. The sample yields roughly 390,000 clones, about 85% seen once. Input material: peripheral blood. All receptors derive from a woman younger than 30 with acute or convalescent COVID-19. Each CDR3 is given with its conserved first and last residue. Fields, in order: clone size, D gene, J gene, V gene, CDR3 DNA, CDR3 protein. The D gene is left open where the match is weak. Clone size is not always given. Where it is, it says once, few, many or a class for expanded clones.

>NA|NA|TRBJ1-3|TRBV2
TGTGCCAGCAGCGAGACAGCTTCTGGAAACACCATATATTTT
CASSETASGNTIYF
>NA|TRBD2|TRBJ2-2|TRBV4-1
TGCGCCAGCAGCCAACTAGCGGCAGACACCGGGGAGCTGTTTTTT
CASSQLAADTGELFF
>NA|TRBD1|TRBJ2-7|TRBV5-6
TGTGCCAGCAGCTTTCGAAGGACAGGAAGCTCCTACGAGCAGTACTTC
CASSFRRTGSSYEQYF
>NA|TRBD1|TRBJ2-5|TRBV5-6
TGTGCCAGCAGCTTGGGAACGACAGGGTCGGAGACCCAGTACTTC
CASSLGTTGSETQYF
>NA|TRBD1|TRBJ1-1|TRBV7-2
TGTGCCAGCAGCATATCCCGGGACAGGATTTCTGAAGCTTTCTTT
CASSISRDRISEAFF
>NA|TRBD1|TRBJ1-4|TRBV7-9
TGTGCCAGCAGCTTAAGCGGACAGGGGCGCGAAAAACTGTTTTTT
CASSLSGQGREKLFF
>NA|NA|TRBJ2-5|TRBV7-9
TGTGCCAGCAGCTTAAAGCTCTTTGAGACCCAGTACTTC
CASSLKLFETQYF
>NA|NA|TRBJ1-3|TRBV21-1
TGTGCCAGCCGTGCCGGTCACACCATATATTTT
CASRAGHTIYF
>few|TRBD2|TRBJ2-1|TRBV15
TGTGCCACCAGCAGAGATCGGGGGACTAGTCCGCTCTTC
CATSRDRGTSPLF
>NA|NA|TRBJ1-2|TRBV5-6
TGTGCCAGCAGCCTGGGGCGGGGGGCGCACCCAGGTGTCACCTTC
CASSLGRGAHPGVTF
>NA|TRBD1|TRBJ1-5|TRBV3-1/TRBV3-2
TGTGCCAGCAGCCAGGGGACAGTCCCTGGTGAGCCCCAGCATTTT
CASSQGTVPGEPQHF
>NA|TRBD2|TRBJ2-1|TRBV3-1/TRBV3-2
TGTGCCAGCAGCCCCACTAGCGGGGGGGCCGTGGAGCAGTTCTTC
CASSPTSGGAVEQFF
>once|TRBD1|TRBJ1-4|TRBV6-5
TGTGCCAGCTCGACAGGGGACAATGAAAAACTGTTTTTT
CASSTGDNEKLFF
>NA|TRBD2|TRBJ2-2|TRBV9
TGTGCCAGCAGCGTAGACGGCGGGAGTGGCACCGGGGAGCTGTTTTTT
CASSVDGGSGTGELFF
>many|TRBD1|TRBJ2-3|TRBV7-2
TGTGCCAGCAGCTTTGGGACAGGGGGTCTCTCTTTCACAGATACGCAGTATTTT
CASSFGTGGLSFTDTQYF
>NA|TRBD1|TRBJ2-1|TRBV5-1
TGCGCCAGCAGCTGGGACAGGGGGGGCAATGAGCAGTTCTTC
CASSWDRGGNEQFF
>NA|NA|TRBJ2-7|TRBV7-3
TGTGCCAGCAGCTTGAGCCGGGACATATCCTACGAGCAGTACTTC
CASSLSRDISYEQYF
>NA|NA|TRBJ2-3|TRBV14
TGTGCCAGCAGCCTCCAGGGGTCAGATACGCAGTATTTT
CASSLQGSDTQYF
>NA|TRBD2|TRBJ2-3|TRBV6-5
TGTGCCAGCAGTAGAGCGGGAGGGTACGCAGATACGCAGTATTTT
CASSRAGGYADTQYF
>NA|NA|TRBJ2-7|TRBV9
TGTGCCAGCAGCGTAGGGGCAGGGGGAGGCTACGAGCAGTACTTC
CASSVGAGGGYEQYF